One TCR beta chain is described in this entry. The entry originates in a study of blood T cell repertoires in COVID-19. Study information: There were acute and convalescent COVID-19 samples, and they came from the United States, Italy and Spain. PBMCs, B-cell-depleted T cells, or T cells provided the cDNA or gDNA that made up the material.

Source study methods: Reference gene primer amplification gave nucleated cell count estimates. Assay used: immunoSEQ multiplex PCR; TCRdb lists only in-frame clones, some missing. D and trimming come from the DNA, and the V and J calls and clone size come from that table. This sample has 250,000 to 300,000 clones; approximately 86% occur once, and the top ten carry around 2.2%. The CDR3 loop spans 13 amino acids. V lost 4 bases, J lost 3 bases, and 10 bases lay in between. Germline V gene lookup returns CDR1 SGDLS and CDR2 YYNGEE. The sample taken for sequencing was peripheral blood. This clonotype was sampled from a woman in her forties or fifties who had recovered from COVID-19. The chain recombines TRBV9 with TRBJ1-1, with a weak D call TRBD1 (6 bases). This CDR3 reads CASSPGVYTEAFF. DNA of the CDR3: TGTGCCAGCAGCCCAGGGGTTTACACTGAAGCTTTCTTT.